One sample yielded the 8 T cell receptor beta chains listed below, sequenced in a study of a mutant IDH1 vaccine in newly diagnosed glioma. Some clones are missing from TCRdb's copy, which holds only in-frame ones; the method was immunoSEQ multiplex PCR. The data contain 15,000 or so clones, just under 80% of them singletons. Documented time point: baseline, week 1 (first vaccination visit). Treatment meaning: pre-vaccination baseline after standard-of-care therapy. The specimen comprised PBMCs, sampled from a glioma patient treated with radiotherapy, temozolomide or both. The receptor set was obtained from a man aged 35-49 years with glioma.

The gene calls are TRBV7-8 and TRBJ2-7; D perhaps matches TRBD1 (5 bases). V dropped 5 bases and J dropped 3 bases, with 14 bases sitting between them. Germline loops: CDR1 SGHVS, CDR2 FQNEAQ. CDR3 length: 14 amino acids. DNA of the CDR3: TGTGCCAGCAGCCCCCTGGACACAGGCTACGAGCAGTACTTC. As protein: CASSPLDTGYEQYF.

The V and J genes are TRBV2 and TRBJ1-2, with D possibly being TRBD1 (6 bases). The V end was cut by 5 bases, the J end by 3 bases, with 10 bases between. Germline CDR1 SNHLY, CDR2 FYNNEI. CDR3 length equals 13 residues. CDR3 DNA sequence: TGTGCCAGCAGTAGACAGGCGGACTATGGCTACACCTTC. Protein product: CASSRQADYGYTF.

This clone appeared once. The chain links TRBV19 to TRBJ2-2; no clear D gene. Germline CDR1 LNHDA, CDR2 SQIVND (reference sequence). Trimming pared 8 bases from V and 8 bases from J, leaving 9 bases between. This CDR3 has 11 amino acids. The CDR3: CASLEGGELFF. The CDR3 nucleotides are TGTGCCAGTTTGGAAGGGGGGGAGCTGTTTTTT.

The sample holds a few counts of this clone. The chain links TRBV6-5 to TRBJ2-7; 8 bases are shared with TRBD1. This CDR3 is 13 amino acids long. Germline-derived CDR1 and CDR2 are MNHEY and SVGAGI. V lost 10 bases and J lost 4; bases outside the gene matches: 9. The CDR3 sequence: CATSQGAGYEQYF. CDR3 coding DNA: TGTGCCACCTCCCAGGGGGCAGGGTACGAGCAGTACTTC.

The genes are TRBV9 and TRBJ1-5; 7 nucleotides agree with TRBD1. V lost 4 bases and J lost 5; bases outside the gene matches: 6. The CDR3 consists of 14 residues. Germline V gene sequence: CDR1 SGDLS, CDR2 YYNGEE. The CDR3 nucleotides are TGTGCCAGCAGCCGGGGACAGAGGGATCAGCCCCAGCATTTT. This codes for CASSRGQRDQPQHF. Variable domain in full (rest from reference TRBV9 and TRBJ1-5): DSGVTQTPKHLITATGQRVTLRCSPRSGDLSVYWYQQSLDQGLQFLIQYYNGEERAKGNILERFSAQQFPDLHSELNLSSLELGDSALYFCASSRGQRDQPQHFGDGTRLSIL.

The V call is TRBV7-6, the J call TRBJ2-5; D is possibly TRBD1 or TRBD2 (5 bases each). Trimming removed 1 base at V and 5 bases at J, with 11 bases between. CDR3 size: 14 residues. Germline V gene lookup returns CDR1 SGHVS and CDR2 FNYEAQ. The CDR3 spells CASSLESGTETQYF. The DNA for the CDR3 is TGTGCCAGCAGCTTAGAATCAGGGACGGAGACCCAGTACTTC.

Here the CDR3 reads CASQAYRDTEAFF. The CDR3, as DNA: TGTGCCAGCCAGGCCTACCGGGACACTGAAGCTTTCTTT. This chain links TRBV6-6 with TRBJ1-1; D uncertain. With 8 bases removed from V and 3 bases from J, the gap between germline ends came to 13 bases. This CDR3 spans 13 amino acids. Per the germline V gene, CDR1 is MNHNY and CDR2 is SVGAGI (reference sequence).

This clone has only one observation. This chain links TRBV6-5 with TRBJ2-1; D perhaps matches TRBD2 (5 bases). CDR3 length: 14 amino acids. Trimming stripped 6 bases from V and 6 bases from J, with 15 bases between. Per the germline V gene, CDR1 is MNHEY and CDR2 is SVGAGI. The CDR3 loop reads CASSPRSGGNEQFF. The CDR3 nucleotides read TGTGCCAGCAGCCCACGGAGCGGAGGCAATGAGCAGTTCTTC.